Included here is one TCR beta chain sequence, with context. What it binds is unknown. The sample originates from a study of OX40 agonist ivuxolimab in advanced cancers. Study results and caveats: Both blood CD4+ and CD8+ T cells showed clonal growth by week 6 at 0.1 to 3.0 mg/kg.

The germline CDR1 and CDR2 sequences are SGHRS and YFSETQ. V shed 7 bases and J 8 bases; nucleotides not matched to a gene: 10. This CDR3 is built from 15 residues. Sequencing was performed with immunoSEQ multiplex PCR; in TCRdb, only in-frame clones are kept and a portion is missing. The sample has some 66,000 clones; 60% to 80% are singletons. The V call is TRBV5-1, the J call TRBJ2-1; TRBD2 aligns across 12 bases. The material sequenced was CD4+ or CD8+ T cells sorted from blood, taken in a trial of the OX40 agonist ivuxolimab. This receptor was identified in an adult with an advanced solid tumor such as melanoma, head and neck, liver or kidney cancer. Written as DNA, the CDR3 is TGCGCCAGCCGACGACTAGCGGGAGTCGGGGATGAGCAGTTCTTC. Translation: CASRRLAGVGDEQFF. Looking up the rest from reference TRBV5-1 and TRBJ2-1 gives the full variable domain: KAGVTQTPRYLIKTRGQQVTLSCSPISGHRSVSWYQQTPGQGLQFLFEYFSETQRNKGNFPGRFSGRQFSNSRSEMNVSTLELGDSALYLCASRRLAGVGDEQFFGPGTRLTVL.